Listed below are T cell receptor beta chains from one sample, sequenced in a study of cytomegalovirus exposure and HLA in healthy donors. Repertoires were generated with immunoSEQ multiplex PCR, while TCRdb's copy carries only in-frame clones and drops some. Of 180,000 or so clones listed, around 78% were seen once; the top ten hold about 2.1%. The sample taken for sequencing was PBMCs. The receptors shown here come from a woman in her twenties or thirties in good health and CMV-seropositive. Both conserved end residues are trimmed from each CDR3. The D gene is left open where the match is weak.

TRBD2 TRBV7-7 ASSFGGGALETQY
. TRBV6-5 ATVGLAMNTEAF
. TRBV6-1 ASSETLTVSGNTIY
. TRBV9 ASSVGSGGLETQY
. TRBV10-3 AIRGGPNQPQH
TRBD2 TRBV6-6 ASNRLAGVPETQY
TRBD1 TRBV19 ASKETGEYYGYT
. TRBV28 ASSLTGEKGGRQAF
. TRBV30 AWSVYPRGTGELF
TRBD2 TRBV9 ASSVEGTSDQETQY
. TRBV6-5 ASSYGPGAGDEQY
. TRBV19 ASSIVYGYT
. TRBV29-1 SVGASLNEQF
TRBD2 TRBV19 ASSSGTSGGGDPYEQY
TRBD1 TRBV6-6 ASSYGGTDTEAF
. TRBV2 ASSVSGFGNQPQH
TRBD2 TRBV6-6 ASSRLAGGPRTQY
. TRBV19 ASSIGGDIQYEQY
. TRBV19 ASSIDHSGESNQPQH
TRBD1 TRBV19 ASSTQTWTGDGYT
TRBD1 TRBV29-1 SVTRQGAVDGYT
. TRBV29-1 SGEKGQETQY
. TRBV28 ASNTPGLLGYT
. TRBV9 ASSVLAGPGYT
. TRBV6-6 AAGIPNTGELF
TRBD2 TRBV6-6 ASSYLSGGNEQF
TRBD2 TRBV19 ASRELAGPPGQY
TRBD2 TRBV2 ASSEWGRGLAGDYEQY
. TRBV6-1 ASRVDRDYGYT
. TRBV10-1 ASSESTYTPYNEQF
TRBD1 TRBV29-1 SAATGGFFYEQY
TRBD1 TRBV27 ASSYKYRQGYQPQH
. TRBV12-5 ASGLVRRGGTQY
TRBD1 TRBV5-4 ASSLDTGGTQY
TRBD1 TRBV28 ASKTGTGKSDTQY
. TRBV7-6 ASSSQRNTEAF
. TRBV12-5 ASGLGLDSHEQY
. TRBV5-6 ASSPRTRGGSYEQY
TRBD2 TRBV7-2 ASSSRTGTSGNTQY
. TRBV7-2 ASSAQGSIPYEQY
TRBD1 TRBV5-1 ASSPNGQGGYT
. TRBV23-1 ASSQWTGESYEQY
TRBD2 TRBV4-3 ASSQSPGLAGDGTGELF
TRBD1 TRBV5-4 ASSLGQGRNEQF
TRBD2 TRBV6-8 ASSYSREGGVDEQF
. TRBV19 ASSRTQGRRNQPQH
TRBD1 TRBV30 AWSPDRAYEQY
. TRBV14 ASSQGKGQGKKNLY
. TRBV29-1 SVPGKNTDTQY
TRBD1 TRBV4-3 ASSQKMGQGSHYGYT
. TRBV12-5 ASGLAGFGYT
TRBD1 TRBV14 ASSAGGLSGNTIY
. TRBV9 ASSVAIGVLNEKLF
. TRBV5-1 ASSLTENTEAF
. TRBV9 ASSLGGGAGVRETQY